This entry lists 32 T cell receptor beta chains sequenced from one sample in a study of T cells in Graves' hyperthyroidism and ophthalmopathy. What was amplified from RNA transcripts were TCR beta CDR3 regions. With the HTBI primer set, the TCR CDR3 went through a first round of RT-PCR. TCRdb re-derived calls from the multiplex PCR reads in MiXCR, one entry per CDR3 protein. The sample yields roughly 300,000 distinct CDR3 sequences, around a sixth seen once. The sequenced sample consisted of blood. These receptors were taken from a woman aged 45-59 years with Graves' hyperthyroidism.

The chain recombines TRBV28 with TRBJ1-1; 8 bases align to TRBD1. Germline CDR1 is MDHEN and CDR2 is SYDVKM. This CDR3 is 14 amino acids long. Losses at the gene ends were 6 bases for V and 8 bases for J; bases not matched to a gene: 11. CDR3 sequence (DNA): TGTGCCAGCAGACCCCAGGGGGCGCTATCAGAAGCTTTCTTT. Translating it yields CASRPQGALSEAFF.

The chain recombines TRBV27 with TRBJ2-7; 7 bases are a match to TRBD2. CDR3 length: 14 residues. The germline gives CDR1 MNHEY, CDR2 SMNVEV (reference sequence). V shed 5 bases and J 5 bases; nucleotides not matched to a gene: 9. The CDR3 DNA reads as TGTGCCAGCAGTCCAGGACTAGGATTGAACGAGCAGTACTTC. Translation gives CASSPGLGLNEQYF.

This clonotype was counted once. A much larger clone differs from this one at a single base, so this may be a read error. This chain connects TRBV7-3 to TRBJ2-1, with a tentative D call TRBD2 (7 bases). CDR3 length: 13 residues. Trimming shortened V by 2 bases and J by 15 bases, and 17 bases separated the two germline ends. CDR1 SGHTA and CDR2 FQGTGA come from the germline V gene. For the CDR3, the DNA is TGTGCCAGCAGCTTAGGGGGGGGCGCCGACGTGTTCTTC. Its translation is CASSLGGGADVFF.

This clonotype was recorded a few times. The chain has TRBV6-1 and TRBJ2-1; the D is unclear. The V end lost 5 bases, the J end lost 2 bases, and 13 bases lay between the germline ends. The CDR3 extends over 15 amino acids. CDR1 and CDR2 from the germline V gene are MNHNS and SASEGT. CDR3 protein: CASSHDPGAYNEQFF. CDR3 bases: TGTGCCAGCAGTCACGACCCTGGCGCCTACAATGAGCAGTTCTTC.

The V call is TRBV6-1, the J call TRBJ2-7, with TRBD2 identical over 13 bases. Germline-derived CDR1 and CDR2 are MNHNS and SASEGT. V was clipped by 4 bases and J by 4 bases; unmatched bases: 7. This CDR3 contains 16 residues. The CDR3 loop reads CASSGRTSGSKYEQYF. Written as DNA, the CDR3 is TGTGCCAGCAGTGGCAGGACTAGCGGGAGTAAGTACGAGCAGTACTTC.

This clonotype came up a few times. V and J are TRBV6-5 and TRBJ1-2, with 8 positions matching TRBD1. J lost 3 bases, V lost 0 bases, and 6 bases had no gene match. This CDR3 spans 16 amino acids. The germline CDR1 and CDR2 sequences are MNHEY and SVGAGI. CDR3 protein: CASSYSATGQDYGYTF. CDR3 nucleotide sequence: TGTGCCAGCAGTTACTCGGCTACGGGACAGGACTATGGCTACACCTTC.

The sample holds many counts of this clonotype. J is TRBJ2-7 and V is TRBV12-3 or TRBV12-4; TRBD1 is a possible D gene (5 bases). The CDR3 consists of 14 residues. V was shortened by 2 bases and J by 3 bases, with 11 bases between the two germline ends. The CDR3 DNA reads TGTGCCAGCAGTTTAAGGACACCACTCTACGAGCAGTACTTC. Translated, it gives CASSLRTPLYEQYF.

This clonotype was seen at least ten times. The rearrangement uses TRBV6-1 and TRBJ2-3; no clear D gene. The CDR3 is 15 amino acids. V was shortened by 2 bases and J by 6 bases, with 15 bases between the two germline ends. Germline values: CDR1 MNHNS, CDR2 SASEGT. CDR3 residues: CASSEWRQKGDTQYF. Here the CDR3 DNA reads TGTGCCAGCAGTGAATGGCGTCAGAAAGGGGATACGCAGTATTTT.

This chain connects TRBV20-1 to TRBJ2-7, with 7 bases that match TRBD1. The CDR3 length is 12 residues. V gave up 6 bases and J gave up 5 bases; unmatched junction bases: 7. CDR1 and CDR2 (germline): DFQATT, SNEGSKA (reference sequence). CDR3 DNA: TGCAGTGCACGGGACAGTACCCACGAGCAGTACTTC. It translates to CSARDSTHEQYF.

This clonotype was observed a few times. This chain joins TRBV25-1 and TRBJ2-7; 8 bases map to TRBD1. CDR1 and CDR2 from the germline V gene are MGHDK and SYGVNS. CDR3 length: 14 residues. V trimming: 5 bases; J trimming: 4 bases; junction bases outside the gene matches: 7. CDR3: CASSPGQGWYEQYF. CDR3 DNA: TGTGCCAGCAGTCCAGGACAGGGTTGGTACGAGCAGTACTTC.

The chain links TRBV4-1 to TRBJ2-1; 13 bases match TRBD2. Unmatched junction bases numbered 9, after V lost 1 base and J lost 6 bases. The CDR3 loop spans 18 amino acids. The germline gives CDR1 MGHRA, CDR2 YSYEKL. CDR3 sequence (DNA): TGCGCCAGCAGCCAAGGACTAGCGGGGGGTGGCCCCCTCAATGAGCAGTTCTTC. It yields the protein CASSQGLAGGGPLNEQFF.

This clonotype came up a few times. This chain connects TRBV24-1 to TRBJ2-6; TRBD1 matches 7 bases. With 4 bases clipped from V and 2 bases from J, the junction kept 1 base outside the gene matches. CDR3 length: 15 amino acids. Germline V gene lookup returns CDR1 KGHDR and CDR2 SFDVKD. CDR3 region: CATSDDRAGANVLTF. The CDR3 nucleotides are TGTGCCACCAGTGACGACAGGGCTGGGGCCAACGTCCTGACTTTC.

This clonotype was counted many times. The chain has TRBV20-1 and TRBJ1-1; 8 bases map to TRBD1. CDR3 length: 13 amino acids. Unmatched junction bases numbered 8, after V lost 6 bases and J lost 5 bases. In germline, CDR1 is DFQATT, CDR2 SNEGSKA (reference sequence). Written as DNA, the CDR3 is TGCAGTGCATGGACAGGGAAGGATACTGAAGCTTTCTTT. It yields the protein CSAWTGKDTEAFF.

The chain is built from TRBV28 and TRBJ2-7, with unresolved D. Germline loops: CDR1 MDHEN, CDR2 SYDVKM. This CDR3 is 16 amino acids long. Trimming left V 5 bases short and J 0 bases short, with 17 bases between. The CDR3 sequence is CASSLPLYGLSYEQYF. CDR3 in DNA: TGTGCCAGCAGTCTTCCCCTCTATGGCCTCTCCTACGAGCAGTACTTC.

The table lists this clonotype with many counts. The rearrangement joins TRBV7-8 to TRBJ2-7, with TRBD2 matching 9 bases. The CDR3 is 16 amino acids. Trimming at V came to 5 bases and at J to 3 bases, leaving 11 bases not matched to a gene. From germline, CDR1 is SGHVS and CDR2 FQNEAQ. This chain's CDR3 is CASSPRLASGNYEQYF. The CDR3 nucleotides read TGTGCCAGCAGCCCTAGGTTGGCTAGCGGGAACTACGAGCAGTACTTC.

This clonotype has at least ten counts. The CDR3 loop is CASSFTRALGNYGYTF. The CDR3, as DNA: TGTGCCAGCAGTTTTACTAGGGCCCTAGGAAACTATGGCTACACCTTC. The J gene is TRBJ1-2, the V gene TRBV28, with D unclear. CDR3 length equals 16 residues. V lost 3 bases to trimming and J lost 2 bases, with 16 bases between them. From germline, CDR1 is MDHEN and CDR2 SYDVKM.

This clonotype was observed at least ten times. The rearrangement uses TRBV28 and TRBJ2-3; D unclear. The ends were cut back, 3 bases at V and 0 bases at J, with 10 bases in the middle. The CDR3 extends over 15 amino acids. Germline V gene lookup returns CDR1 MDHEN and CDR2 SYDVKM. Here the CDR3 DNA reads TGTGCCAGCAGTTTTCGCGGAGCTAGCACAGATACGCAGTATTTT. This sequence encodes CASSFRGASTDTQYF.

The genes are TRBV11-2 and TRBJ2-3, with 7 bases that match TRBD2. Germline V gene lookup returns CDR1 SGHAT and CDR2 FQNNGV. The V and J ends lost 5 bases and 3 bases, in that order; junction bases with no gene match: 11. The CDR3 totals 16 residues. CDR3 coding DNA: TGTGCCAGCAGCGAGACCCCGGGGGGAATAACAGATACGCAGTATTTT. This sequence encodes CASSETPGGITDTQYF.

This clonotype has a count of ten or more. DNA for the CDR3: TGTGCCAGCAGTGGGGGTTTGTACTACGAGCAGTACTTC. This encodes CASSGGLYYEQYF. V and J are TRBV28 and TRBJ2-7; D possibly matches TRBD1 or TRBD2 (5 bases each). The CDR3 runs to 13 residues. V lost 5 bases to trimming and J lost 3 bases, with 11 bases between them. Germline V CDR1 and CDR2: MDHEN, SYDVKM.

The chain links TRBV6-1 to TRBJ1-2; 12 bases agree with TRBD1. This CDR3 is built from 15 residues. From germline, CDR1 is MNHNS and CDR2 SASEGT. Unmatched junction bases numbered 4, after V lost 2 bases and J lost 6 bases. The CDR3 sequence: CASSERDRGRNGYTF. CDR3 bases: TGTGCCAGCAGTGAACGGGACAGGGGGCGAAATGGCTACACCTTC.

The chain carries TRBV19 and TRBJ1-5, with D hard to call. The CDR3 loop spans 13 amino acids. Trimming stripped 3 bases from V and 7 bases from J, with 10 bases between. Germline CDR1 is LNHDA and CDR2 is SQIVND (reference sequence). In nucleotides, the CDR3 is TGTGCCAGTAGTATTTGGGGAGGGCAGCCCCAGCATTTT. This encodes CASSIWGGQPQHF.

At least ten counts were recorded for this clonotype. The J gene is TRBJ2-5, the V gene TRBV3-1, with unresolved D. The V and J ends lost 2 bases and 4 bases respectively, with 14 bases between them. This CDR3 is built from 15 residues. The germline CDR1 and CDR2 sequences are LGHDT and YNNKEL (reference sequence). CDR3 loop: CASSQNPLNLETQYF. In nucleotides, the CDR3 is TGTGCCAGCAGCCAAAACCCCCTTAATTTAGAGACCCAGTACTTC.

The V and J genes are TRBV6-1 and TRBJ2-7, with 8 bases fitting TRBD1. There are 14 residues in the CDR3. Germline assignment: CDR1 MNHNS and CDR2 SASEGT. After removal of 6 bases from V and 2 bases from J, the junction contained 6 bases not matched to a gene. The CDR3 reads CASRTQGEAYEQYV. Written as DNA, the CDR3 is TGTGCCAGCAGGACACAGGGGGAAGCCTACGAGCAGTACGTC.

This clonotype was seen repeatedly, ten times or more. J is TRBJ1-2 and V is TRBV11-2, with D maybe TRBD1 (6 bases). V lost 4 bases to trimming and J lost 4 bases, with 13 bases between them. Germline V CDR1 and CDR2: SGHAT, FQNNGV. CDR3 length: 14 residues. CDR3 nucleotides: TGTGCCAGCAGCTCCCGCGGGGGCGGCTATGGCTACACCTTC. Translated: CASSSRGGGYGYTF.

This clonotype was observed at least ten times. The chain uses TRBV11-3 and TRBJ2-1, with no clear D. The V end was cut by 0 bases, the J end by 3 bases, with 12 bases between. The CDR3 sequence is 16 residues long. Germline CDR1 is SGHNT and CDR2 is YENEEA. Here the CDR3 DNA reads TGTGCCAGCAGCTTAGAACCTGACCCTGGCTACAATGAGCAGTTCTTC. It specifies CASSLEPDPGYNEQFF. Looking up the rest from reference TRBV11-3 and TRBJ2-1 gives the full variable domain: EAGVVQSPRYKIIEKKQPVAFWCNPISGHNTLYWYLQNLGQGPELLIRYENEEAVDDSQLPKDRFSAERLKGVDSTLKIQPAELGDSAVYLCASSLEPDPGYNEQFFGPGTRLTVL.

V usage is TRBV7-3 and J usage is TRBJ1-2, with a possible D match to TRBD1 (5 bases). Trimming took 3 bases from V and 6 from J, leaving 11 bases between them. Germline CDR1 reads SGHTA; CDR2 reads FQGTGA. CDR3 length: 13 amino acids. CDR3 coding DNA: TGTGCCAGCAGCTTGGGGTTGGGGGATGGCTACACCTTC. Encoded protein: CASSLGLGDGYTF.

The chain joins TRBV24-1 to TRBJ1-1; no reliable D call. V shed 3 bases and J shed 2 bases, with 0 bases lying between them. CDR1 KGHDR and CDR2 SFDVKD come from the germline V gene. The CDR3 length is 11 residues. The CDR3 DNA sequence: TGTGCCACCAGTGATAACACTGAAGCTTTCTTT. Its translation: CATSDNTEAFF.

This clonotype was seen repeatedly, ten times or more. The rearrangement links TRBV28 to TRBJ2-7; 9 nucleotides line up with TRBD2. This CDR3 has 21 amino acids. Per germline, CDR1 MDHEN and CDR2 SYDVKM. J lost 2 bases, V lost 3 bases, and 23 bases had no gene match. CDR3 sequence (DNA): TGTGCCAGCAGTTTCAGCTCACCAGCGCGGGAGGGGCACCTACCTCCCTACGAGCAGTACTTC. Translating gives CASSFSSPAREGHLPPYEQYF.

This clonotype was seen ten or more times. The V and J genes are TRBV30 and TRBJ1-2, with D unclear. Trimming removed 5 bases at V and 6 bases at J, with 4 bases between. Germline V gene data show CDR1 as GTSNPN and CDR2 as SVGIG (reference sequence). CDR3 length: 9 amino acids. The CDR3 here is CAWGDGYTF. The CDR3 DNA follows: TGTGCCTGGGGGGATGGCTACACCTTC.

CDR3 amino acids: CASSQAHRVQSGNTIYF. The CDR3 nucleotides are TGTGCCAGCAGCCAAGCCCACAGGGTACAGTCTGGAAACACCATATATTTT. The chain joins TRBV3-1 to TRBJ1-3; maybe TRBD1 (6 bases). V was pared by 1 base and J by 1 base, with 14 bases between. This CDR3 has 17 residues. Germline V gives CDR1 LGHDT, CDR2 YNNKEL (reference sequence).

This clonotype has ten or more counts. This chain's CDR3 is CASSLGPNRDYTF. As DNA, the CDR3 is TGTGCCAGCAGCTTAGGACCAAACCGGGATTACACCTTC. The chain carries TRBV7-2 and TRBJ1-2; unclear D gene. The ends were cut back, 1 base at V and 11 bases at J, with 14 bases in the middle. The CDR3 spans 13 residues. CDR1 is SGHTA and CDR2 is FQGNSA in the germline V gene.

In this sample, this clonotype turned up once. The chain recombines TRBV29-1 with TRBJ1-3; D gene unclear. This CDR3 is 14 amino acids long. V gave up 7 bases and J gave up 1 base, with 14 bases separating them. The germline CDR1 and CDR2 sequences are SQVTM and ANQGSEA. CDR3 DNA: TGCAGCGCGATCGGTGCCCCTTCTGGAAACACCATATATTTT. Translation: CSAIGAPSGNTIYF.